This TCR beta chain was sequenced for a study of T cell changes during pregnancy in multiple sclerosis. The CDR3 runs to 15 residues. Trimming took 10 bases from V and 2 from J; bases not matched to a gene: 12. Germline-derived CDR1 and CDR2 are MNHEY and SVGAGI. The repertoire was sequenced with immunoSEQ multiplex PCR; TCRdb's copy has only in-frame clones and lacks some. In the table there are tens of thousands of clones, around 90% of which are singletons. This clonotype was sampled from a female donor with multiple sclerosis, enrolled in a pregnancy study. J is TRBJ1-2 and V is TRBV6-5; 8 nucleotides align to TRBD1. This material consisted of CD8+ T cells from peripheral blood mononuclear cells, taken before pregnancy. The CDR3 DNA reads as TGTGCCACCCTAACTACCGGACAGGGCAACTATGGCTACACCTTC. It translates to CATLTTGQGNYGYTF.